The 19 T cell receptor beta chains given below trace back to one sample, sequenced in a study of blood T cell repertoires in COVID-19. Using immunoSEQ multiplex PCR, the repertoire was profiled, and TCRdb retains in-frame clones only, with some absent. Counted here are fewer than 250,000 clones, approximately 80% occurring once; the ten biggest clones make up 4% to 5%. Sequences were obtained from peripheral blood. The receptors come from a woman in her 70s with acute or convalescent COVID-19.

This chain links TRBV5-4 with TRBJ2-2; 10 nucleotides align to TRBD1. With V trimmed by 0 bases and J by 7 bases, 6 bases remained unmatched. CDR1 and CDR2 (germline): SGHNT, YYREEE (reference sequence). The CDR3 sequence is 16 residues long. The CDR3, as DNA: TGTGCCAGCAGCTTGGGAGACAGGGGGCACAGCGGGGAGCTGTTTTTT. This codes for CASSLGDRGHSGELFF.

The chain links TRBV18 to TRBJ1-2; 7 bases are shared with TRBD1. The CDR3 spans 17 residues. The trim removed 5 bases at V and 5 bases at J, leaving 17 bases unmatched. The germline V gene has CDR1 KGHSH and CDR2 LQKENI. The CDR3 DNA follows: TGTGCCAGCTCAACCTCGGGAGAGGGGGCACTATATTATGGCTACACCTTC. Its protein product is CASSTSGEGALYYGYTF.

J is TRBJ1-2 and V is TRBV7-2; D is possibly TRBD1 (6 bases). This CDR3 is 14 amino acids long. Trimming shortened V by 5 bases and J by 2 bases, and 12 bases separated the two germline ends. The germline V gene encodes CDR1 SGHTA and CDR2 FQGNSA. CDR3 residues: CASSPGGANYGYTF. The CDR3, as DNA: TGTGCCAGCAGCCCCGGGGGGGCCAACTATGGCTACACCTTC.

This chain links TRBV6-2 or TRBV6-3 with TRBJ2-7, with D possibly matching TRBD2 (6 bases). V was trimmed by 0 bases and J by 8 bases, leaving 26 bases between them. This CDR3 spans 18 amino acids. Germline V lookup: CDR1 MNHEY, CDR2 SVGEGT. This CDR3 is CASSYSVMTGDLSVKQYF. The DNA of the CDR3 is TGTGCCAGCAGTTACTCGGTAATGACGGGGGACCTATCCGTAAAGCAGTACTTC.

This clone was picked up one time. The chain recombines TRBV4-1 with TRBJ2-3; D is ambiguous. This CDR3 region has 11 residues. Trimming took 3 bases from V and 5 from J, leaving 3 bases between them. Germline V gene sequence: CDR1 MGHRA, CDR2 YSYEKL. The chain's CDR3 is CASSQRDTQYF. The CDR3, as DNA: TGCGCCAGCAGCCAGAGAGATACGCAGTATTTT.

The rearrangement links TRBV24-1 to TRBJ1-5, with 7 bases that match TRBD1. The J segment lost 4 bases and the V segment lost 5 bases, leaving 7 bases of the junction unmatched. The germline CDR1 and CDR2 sequences are KGHDR and SFDVKD. The CDR3 is 15 amino acids. The CDR3 coding sequence is TGTGCCACCAGTGGGACAGGCCGAGGGAATCAGCCCCAGCATTTT. Translating it yields CATSGTGRGNQPQHF.

The chain recombines TRBV6-5 with TRBJ1-1; D not resolved. V was cut by 7 bases and J by 8 bases, with 11 bases left in between. The CDR3 length is 11 residues. Looked up from germline, CDR1 is MNHEY and CDR2 is SVGAGI. The CDR3 here is CASTSYREAFF. In DNA, the CDR3 is TGTGCCAGCACCTCCTACAGAGAAGCTTTCTTT.

The rearrangement joins TRBV11-2 to TRBJ1-6, with TRBD1 as a possible D gene (6 bases). This CDR3 is built from 16 residues. V lost 1 base to trimming and J lost 5 bases, with 12 bases between them. Germline CDR1 SGHAT, CDR2 FQNNGV. CDR3 in DNA: TGTGCCAGCAGCTTAGCGCCCCAGGGGAATAATTCACCCCTCCACTTT. Its protein is CASSLAPQGNNSPLHF. Filled out from reference TRBV11-2 and TRBJ1-6, the complete variable domain reads EAGVAQSPRYKIIEKRQSVAFWCNPISGHATLYWYQQILGQGPKLLIQFQNNGVVDDSQLPKDRFSAERLKGVDSTLKIQPAKLEDSAVYLCASSLAPQGNNSPLHFGNGTRLTVT.

This chain joins TRBV28 and TRBJ2-1, with 9 bases matching TRBD1. The CDR3 is made up of 15 amino acids. Germline trimming cut 3 bases from V and 4 bases from J; bases unmatched to any gene: 4. CDR1 and CDR2 from the germline V gene are MDHEN and SYDVKM. The CDR3 loop reads CASSLTGQGYNEQFF. The CDR3 coding sequence is TGTGCCAGCAGTTTGACGGGACAGGGATACAATGAGCAGTTCTTC.

This chain uses TRBV3-1 (or the pseudogene TRBV3-2) with TRBJ2-5; no definite D call. The CDR3 is 14 residues long. With 1 base removed from V and 1 base from J, the gap between germline ends came to 7 bases. The germline V gene encodes CDR1 LGHDT and CDR2 YNNKEL (reference sequence). CDR3 residues: CASSQAVSQETQYF. CDR3 bases: TGTGCCAGCAGCCAAGCGGTGTCCCAAGAGACCCAGTACTTC.

The chain employs TRBV28 and TRBJ1-2, with 7 bases aligning to TRBD1. The ends lost 6 bases at V and 8 bases at J; junction bases unmatched: 6. The CDR3 runs to 12 residues. Germline assignment: CDR1 MDHEN and CDR2 SYDVKM. The CDR3 sequence is CASSRGQYGYTF. CDR3 nucleotide sequence: TGTGCCAGCAGCCGGGGACAGTACGGCTACACCTTC.

The rearrangement links TRBV5-6 to TRBJ1-2; D is perhaps TRBD1 (5 bases). CDR3 length: 12 residues. The germline gives CDR1 SGHDT, CDR2 YYEEEE. Trimming took off 5 bases at V and 8 bases at J, with 13 bases between the two ends. CDR3 region: CASSFRASGYTF. The DNA for the CDR3 is TGTGCCAGCAGTTTCAGGGCGTCCGGCTACACCTTC.

J is TRBJ1-1 and V is TRBV2; TRBD1 aligns across 7 bases. V dropped 6 bases and J dropped 3; count of bases not matched to a gene: 10. The CDR3 spans 15 residues. Germline lookup yields CDR1 SNHLY and CDR2 FYNNEI. CDR3: CASRPQGLRDTEAFF. DNA of the CDR3: TGTGCCAGCAGACCACAGGGGTTGCGGGACACTGAAGCTTTCTTT.

The chain joins TRBV24-1 to TRBJ2-1; D is ambiguous. The length of the CDR3 is 16 residues. Trimming removed 3 bases at V and 3 bases at J, with 14 bases between. The germline V gene has CDR1 KGHDR and CDR2 SFDVKD. CDR3 residues: CATSDRRLDFYNEQFF. Here the CDR3 DNA reads TGTGCCACCAGTGATCGCCGACTGGATTTCTACAATGAGCAGTTCTTC.

This clone was counted a single time. This chain connects TRBV12-3 or TRBV12-4 to TRBJ1-2; tentative D call: TRBD1 (6 bases). Trimming removed 2 bases at V and 5 bases at J, with 9 bases between. There are 13 residues in the CDR3. CDR3 in amino acids: CASSLLQGYGYTF. In DNA form, the CDR3 reads TGTGCCAGCAGTTTATTACAGGGTTATGGCTACACCTTC.

The chain is built from TRBV7-2 and TRBJ2-1, with 15 bases identical to TRBD2. This CDR3 is built from 19 residues. Germline-derived CDR1 and CDR2 are SGHTA and FQGNSA. With 5 bases clipped from V and 6 bases from J, the junction kept 14 bases outside the gene matches. The CDR3 DNA sequence: TGTGCCAGCAGCCCCAGGGGGACTAGCGGGGGGAACCTTTTCAATGAGCAGTTCTTC. Amino acid sequence: CASSPRGTSGGNLFNEQFF.

V gene TRBV25-1 combines with J gene TRBJ2-7; D possibly corresponds to TRBD1 (5 bases). This CDR3 region has 12 residues. Per germline, CDR1 MGHDK and CDR2 SYGVNS. V was trimmed by 2 bases and J by 7 bases, leaving 9 bases between them. The CDR3 loop is CASSEHHREQYF. In DNA form, the CDR3 reads TGTGCCAGCAGTGAACATCACAGGGAGCAGTACTTC.

V and J are TRBV19 and TRBJ1-5, with D unresolved. The germline V and J ends were trimmed by 8 bases and 0 bases, with 14 bases remaining between them. The CDR3 runs 15 residues. From germline, CDR1 is LNHDA and CDR2 SQIVND (reference sequence). In DNA, the CDR3 is TGTGCCAGTGGGAGGCTCCTTGGTAGCAATCAGCCCCAGCATTTT. Residues: CASGRLLGSNQPQHF.

The gene calls are TRBV13 and TRBJ1-2; unclear D gene. The CDR3 contains 15 residues. Per the germline V gene, CDR1 is PRHDT and CDR2 is FYEKMQ (reference sequence). The ends were cut back, 2 bases at V and 0 bases at J, with 10 bases in the middle. The CDR3, as DNA: TGTGCCAGCAGCTTAAATAGAGGGACTAACTATGGCTACACCTTC. It encodes CASSLNRGTNYGYTF.